Sequencing of this T cell receptor beta chain was carried out in a study of immune cell composition in non-small cell lung cancer. Study conclusions and caveats: About four fifths of squamous and roughly 32% of adenocarcinoma cases had tumour-associated clones >0.5%.

Only in-frame clones appear in the TCRdb table, and some are missing; sequencing was by immunoSEQ multiplex PCR. The sample includes about 7,000 clones, 65% to 85% of them seen just once. Normal lung was taken at the farthest possible site, at least 3 cm from tumour. With regard to this clone: What it binds is not known.

This CDR3 has 12 residues. Trimming pared 5 bases from V and 3 bases from J, leaving 5 bases between. Germline lookup yields CDR1 SGHDT and CDR2 YYEEEE. Sequencing was performed on non-adjacent lung tissue. The chain carries TRBV5-6 and TRBJ2-2, with D unclear. This clonotype originated in a human donor with non-small cell lung cancer. The chain's CDR3 is CASSEDTGELFF. The CDR3, as DNA: TGTGCCAGCAGTGAGGACACCGGGGAGCTGTTTTTT.